The entry below describes one T cell receptor beta chain. Profiled with immunoSEQ multiplex PCR; TCRdb holds only in-frame clones, not every one. The data contain about 22,000 clones, roughly 84% of them seen just once; the ten biggest clones take up 27%. CDR1 is SGDLS, CDR2 YYNGEE, per germline. J gave up 4 bases and V 6 bases, and 8 bases lay outside the gene matches. The CDR3 consists of 15 residues. These data originate in a study of control samples from healthy donors and cancer patients. The source material was PBMCs. V gene TRBV9 combines with J gene TRBJ2-3; 10 bases map to TRBD2. The TCR originated in a man aged 55 to 70 with head and neck cancer. CDR3 sequence: CASTPSGSRADTQYF. The CDR3 nucleotides read TGTGCCAGCACCCCTAGCGGGAGTAGGGCAGATACGCAGTATTTT.